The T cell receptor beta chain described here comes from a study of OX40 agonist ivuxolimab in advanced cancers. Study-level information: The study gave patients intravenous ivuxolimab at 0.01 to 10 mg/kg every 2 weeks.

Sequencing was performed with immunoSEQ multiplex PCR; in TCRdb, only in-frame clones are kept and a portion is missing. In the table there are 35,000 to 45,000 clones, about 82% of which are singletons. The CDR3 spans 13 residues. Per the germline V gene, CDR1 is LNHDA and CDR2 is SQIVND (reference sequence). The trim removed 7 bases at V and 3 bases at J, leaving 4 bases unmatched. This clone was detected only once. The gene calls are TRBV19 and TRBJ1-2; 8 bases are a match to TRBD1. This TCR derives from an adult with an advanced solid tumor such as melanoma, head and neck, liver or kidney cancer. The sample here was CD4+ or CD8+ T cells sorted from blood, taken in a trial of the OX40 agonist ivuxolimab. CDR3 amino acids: CASTDREDYGYTF. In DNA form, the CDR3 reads TGTGCCAGTACGGACAGGGAGGACTATGGCTACACCTTC.